The present entry profiles one T cell receptor beta chain with its context. The sample comes from a study of cytomegalovirus exposure and HLA in healthy donors. With 60 Vbeta and 13 Jbeta primers, the PCR was carried out. Some clones are missing from TCRdb's copy, which holds only in-frame ones; the method was immunoSEQ multiplex PCR. The sample carries tens of thousands of clones, approximately 65% recorded once. The CDR3 covers 15 residues. The V segment lost 5 bases and the J segment 1 base; nucleotides outside the gene matches: 7. In germline, CDR1 is LGHNA, CDR2 YSLEER. The receptor's source is a man aged 25 to 40 in good health and CMV-seronegative. Material for sequencing was PBMCs. The genes are TRBV4-3 and TRBJ2-7; 8 bases are shared with TRBD1. CDR3 sequence (DNA): TGCGCCAGCAGCTACGGACAGGGAGAGTCCTACGAGCAGTACTTC. This codes for CASSYGQGESYEQYF.